This entry is about one TCR beta chain. This CDR3 spans 15 amino acids. Germline V gene data show CDR1 as MNHEY and CDR2 as SVGAGI. Trimming took off 6 bases at V and 5 bases at J, with 20 bases between the two ends. This record comes from a study of tumor-infiltrating lymphocytes in primary liver carcinoma. TCR beta cDNA was made from 450 to 500 ng total RNA with a constant-region primer. Amplification in three nested multiplex PCR rounds with slightly modified ARM-PCR gave rise to TCR beta libraries. Use of TRBV1-TRBV30 forward primers with a C-beta reverse primer characterized the first two PCR rounds, which lasted around 9 cycles each. TCRdb called the multiplex PCR reads again in MiXCR, with one record for every CDR3 protein. The sample includes 180,000 or so distinct CDR3 sequences, 50% to 75% of them seen just once. Unsorted whole blood yielded the blood RNA, and germline DNA was also extracted.

This clonotype was sampled from a man aged 40-49 years with primary liver carcinoma and hepatitis B virus infection. V gene TRBV6-5 combines with J gene TRBJ2-7; possibly TRBD2 for D (5 bases). Sequencing was carried out using peripheral blood. The CDR3 DNA follows: TGTGCCAGCAGGGGTAGACTACCTAATTCCCACGAGCAGTACTTC. Translated, it gives CASRGRLPNSHEQYF.